The 7 T cell receptor beta chains below all came from one sample that was sequenced in a study of T-cell reconstitution after alpha-beta-depleted transplantation in children. Unique molecular identifiers were used in preparing the TCRbeta library. One entry per CDR3 protein, called by TCRdb with MiXCR from the PCR reads. The table records 500,000 or so distinct CDR3 sequences, 32% of them present only once. This specimen was PBMCs from the stem cell graft donor, taken from the stem cell graft. The receptors derive from a human donor who donated a stem cell graft to a child with aplastic anemia.

This clonotype was recorded a few times. The chain employs TRBV6-1 and TRBJ2-7; the match to TRBD2 covers 14 bases. V was clipped by 11 bases and J by 6 bases; unmatched bases: 12. The CDR3 has 15 residues. Per germline, CDR1 MNHNS and CDR2 SASEGT. CDR3 sequence (DNA): TGTGCCTCGAAAGGGGGACTAGCGGGAGCTAGCGAGCAGTACGTC. Protein: CASKGGLAGASEQYV.

The chain uses TRBV20-1 and TRBJ2-1, with TRBD2 identical over 8 bases. Germline CDR1 DFQATT, CDR2 SNEGSKA (reference sequence). The trim removed 2 bases at V and 4 bases at J, leaving 4 bases unmatched. The CDR3 runs to 14 residues. The CDR3 spells CSARLAGVYNEQFF. CDR3 coding DNA: TGCAGTGCTAGACTAGCGGGCGTATACAATGAGCAGTTCTTC.

This clonotype was seen more than once but under ten times. The V and J genes are TRBV20-1 and TRBJ2-3; the match to TRBD2 covers 9 bases. Per the germline V gene, CDR1 is DFQATT and CDR2 is SNEGSKA (reference sequence). With 5 bases clipped from V and 4 bases from J, the junction kept 10 bases outside the gene matches. CDR3 length equals 15 residues. CDR3 DNA: TGCAGTGCTCCTCTGATTAGCGGGAGCGCAGATACGCAGTATTTT. Translated: CSAPLISGSADTQYF.

This clonotype was seen a handful of times. The V gene is TRBV20-1, the J gene TRBJ2-1; maybe TRBD1 (6 bases). Trimming removed 3 bases from V and 9 bases from J, with 12 bases in between. CDR1 is DFQATT and CDR2 is SNEGSKA in the germline V gene (reference sequence). CDR3 length equals 12 residues. Written as DNA, the CDR3 is TGCAGTGCTAGGGAGGACAGCCGTGAGCAGTTCTTC. Translation: CSAREDSREQFF.

The rearrangement uses TRBV7-9 and TRBJ2-5, with D possibly TRBD1 on 5 matching bases. The CDR3 contains 14 residues. Trimming left V 0 bases short and J 5 bases short, with 10 bases between. Germline values: CDR1 SEHNR, CDR2 FQNEAQ (reference sequence). The CDR3 here is CASSLAWGRETQYF. In nucleotides, the CDR3 is TGTGCCAGCAGCTTAGCATGGGGCAGGGAGACCCAGTACTTC.

This clonotype has just a few counts. This chain links TRBV6-5 with TRBJ1-1, with 7 bases aligning to TRBD1. Germline CDR1 MNHEY, CDR2 SVGAGI. This CDR3 comprises 14 residues. V lost 2 bases and J lost 3; bases outside the gene matches: 3. The CDR3 bases are TGTGCCAGCAGTTACAGGGGGCCCCACACTGAAGCTTTCTTT. It encodes CASSYRGPHTEAFF.

The chain has TRBV10-3 and TRBJ1-3; 7 bases fit TRBD1. The V segment lost 3 bases and the J segment 4 bases; nucleotides outside the gene matches: 3. Germline V gene data show CDR1 as ENHRY and CDR2 as SYGVKD. The CDR3 is 14 residues long. The CDR3 DNA is TGTGCCATCAGTGATGGGACAGTCGGAAACACCATATATTTT. This gives the protein CAISDGTVGNTIYF.